These 2 T cell receptor beta chains were all obtained from the same sample, sequenced in a study of blood T cell repertoires in COVID-19. The data were produced by immunoSEQ multiplex PCR, yet TCRdb's version contains in-frame clones alone and is incomplete. The table shows approximately 250,000 clones, with over 70% occurring only once. The specimen sequenced was peripheral blood. The receptor set was obtained from a human donor in a cohort sampled during active COVID-19.

The chain recombines TRBV27 with TRBJ1-2; 10 nucleotides align to TRBD1. The germline V gene encodes CDR1 MNHEY and CDR2 SMNVEV (reference sequence). V was pared by 5 bases and J by 7 bases, with 7 bases of the junction left unmatched. The length of the CDR3 is 14 residues. The CDR3 sequence: CASSQTGGAGGYTF. The CDR3 nucleotides read TGTGCCAGCAGTCAGACAGGGGGCGCGGGTGGCTACACCTTC.

The chain joins TRBV28 to TRBJ2-7, with D perhaps matching TRBD1 (5 bases). The CDR3 extends over 13 amino acids. Germline values: CDR1 MDHEN, CDR2 SYDVKM. V lost 6 bases, J lost 4 bases, and 13 bases lay in between. As DNA, the CDR3 is TGTGCCAGCAGAGCTCAGGGTGGGTACGAGCAGTACTTC. Residues: CASRAQGGYEQYF. Combining the CDR3 with reference TRBV28 and TRBJ2-7 gives the whole variable domain DVKVTQSSRYLVKRTGEKVFLECVQDMDHENMFWYRQDPGLGLRLIYFSYDVKMKEKGDIPEGYSVSREKKERFSLILESASTNQTSMYLCASRAQGGYEQYFGPGTRLTVT.